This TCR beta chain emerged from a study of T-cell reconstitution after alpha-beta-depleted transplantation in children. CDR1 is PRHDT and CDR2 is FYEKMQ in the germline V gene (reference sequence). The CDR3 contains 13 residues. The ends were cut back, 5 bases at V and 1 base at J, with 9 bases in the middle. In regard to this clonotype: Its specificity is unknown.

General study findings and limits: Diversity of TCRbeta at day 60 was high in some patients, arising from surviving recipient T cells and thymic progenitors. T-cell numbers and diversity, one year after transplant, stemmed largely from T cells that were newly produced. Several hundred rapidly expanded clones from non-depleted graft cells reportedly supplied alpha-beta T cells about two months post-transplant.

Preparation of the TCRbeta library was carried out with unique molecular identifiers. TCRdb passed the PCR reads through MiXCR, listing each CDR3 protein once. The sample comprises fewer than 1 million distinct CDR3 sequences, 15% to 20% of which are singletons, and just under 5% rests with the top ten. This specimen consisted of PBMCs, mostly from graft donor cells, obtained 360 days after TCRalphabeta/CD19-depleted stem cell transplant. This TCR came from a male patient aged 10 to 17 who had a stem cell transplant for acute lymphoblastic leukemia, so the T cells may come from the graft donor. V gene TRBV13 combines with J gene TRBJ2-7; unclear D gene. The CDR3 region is CASSRIISYEQYF. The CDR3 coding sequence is TGTGCCAGCAGCCGGATTATATCCTACGAGCAGTACTTC.